Listed below are T cell receptor beta chains from one sample, sequenced in a study of identical twins. One entry per CDR3 protein, called by TCRdb with MiXCR from the 5' RACE reads. The data show 640,000 or so distinct CDR3 sequences, 6% to 6.5% seen once. Sequencing was performed on naive T cells sorted from blood. The receptors were gathered from a man between 18 and 29 years old in good health. Each CDR3 is given with its conserved first and last residue. The order of the fields is clone size, V gene, D gene, J gene, CDR3 protein, CDR3 DNA. The D gene is left open where the match is weak. Some rows mark clone size as missing; the rest say once, few, many or name a class of expanded clone.

clone_size: many
v_call: TRBV6-1
d_call: NA
j_call: TRBJ2-1
cdr3_aa: CASSSGPLTLNEQFF
cdr3_nt: TGTGCCAGCAGCTCCGGGCCACTAACCTTGAATGAGCAGTTCTTC

clone_size: few
v_call: TRBV5-1
d_call: TRBD1
j_call: TRBJ1-1
cdr3_aa: CASSLMGQESEAFF
cdr3_nt: TGCGCCAGCAGCTTGATGGGACAGGAGTCTGAAGCTTTCTTT

clone_size: many
v_call: TRBV6-2/TRBV6-3
d_call: TRBD2
j_call: TRBJ2-3
cdr3_aa: CASSYAGGGTDTQYF
cdr3_nt: TGTGCCAGCAGTTACGCGGGAGGGGGCACAGATACGCAGTATTTT

clone_size: NA
v_call: TRBV5-8
d_call: NA
j_call: TRBJ1-1
cdr3_aa: CASSLQGSRSEAFF
cdr3_nt: TGTGCCAGCAGCTTGCAGGGCAGCAGATCCGAAGCTTTCTTT

clone_size: NA
v_call: TRBV12-3/TRBV12-4
d_call: TRBD2
j_call: TRBJ2-1
cdr3_aa: CASSYGSGSGNEQFF
cdr3_nt: TGTGCCAGCAGTTACGGTAGCGGGAGTGGCAATGAGCAGTTCTTC

clone_size: few
v_call: TRBV12-3/TRBV12-4
d_call: NA
j_call: TRBJ1-6
cdr3_aa: CASSLAAAEVNSPLHF
cdr3_nt: TGTGCCAGCAGTTTAGCGGCGGCGGAGGTTAATTCACCCCTCCACTTT

clone_size: NA
v_call: TRBV4-2
d_call: TRBD2
j_call: TRBJ2-3
cdr3_aa: CASSQLGLAGLGDTQYF
cdr3_nt: TGTGCCAGCAGCCAGCTGGGACTAGCGGGCTTAGGAGATACGCAGTATTTT

clone_size: NA
v_call: TRBV15
d_call: TRBD1
j_call: TRBJ2-5
cdr3_aa: CATSRVKGAGETQYF
cdr3_nt: TGTGCCACCAGCAGAGTTAAGGGGGCAGGAGAGACCCAGTACTTC

clone_size: NA
v_call: TRBV20-1
d_call: NA
j_call: TRBJ2-3
cdr3_aa: CSARGGTYSQYF
cdr3_nt: TGCAGTGCTAGGGGCGGGACATATTCGCAGTATTTT

clone_size: NA
v_call: TRBV20-1
d_call: NA
j_call: TRBJ2-2
cdr3_aa: CSARPITGSGGTGELFF
cdr3_nt: TGCAGTGCTAGACCAATAACGGGATCCGGAGGCACCGGGGAGCTGTTTTTT

clone_size: many
v_call: TRBV3-1
d_call: TRBD2
j_call: TRBJ2-1
cdr3_aa: CASSPALAGDEQFF
cdr3_nt: TGTGCCAGCAGCCCGGCACTAGCGGGAGATGAGCAGTTCTTC

clone_size: many
v_call: TRBV18
d_call: NA
j_call: TRBJ2-3
cdr3_aa: CASSPRPSTDTQYF
cdr3_nt: TGTGCCAGCTCACCTAGGCCTAGCACAGATACGCAGTATTTT

clone_size: many
v_call: TRBV6-1
d_call: NA
j_call: TRBJ2-7
cdr3_aa: CASSRHAGTLSSYEQYF
cdr3_nt: TGTGCCAGCAGTCGCCACGCCGGGACACTGAGCTCCTACGAGCAGTACTTC